Listed here are 18 T cell receptor beta chains from one sample, sequenced in a study of T cell responses to AZD1222 COVID-19 vaccine. The protocol was immunoSEQ multiplex PCR, while the TCRdb copy is restricted to in-frame clones and leaves out a portion. The table lists some 130,000 clones, 87% of them singletons, with 1.3% to 1.5% in the top ten. Sequenced here: peripheral blood, sampled on day 0 of AZD1222 vaccination. These receptors came from an adult in good health.

The gene calls are TRBV6-1 and TRBJ2-1; a weak D match, TRBD2 (5 bases). Trimming pared 3 bases from V and 1 base from J, leaving 7 bases between. The CDR3 extends over 14 amino acids. Germline V lookup: CDR1 MNHNS, CDR2 SASEGT. The CDR3 loop reads CASSEPGSYNEQFF. The CDR3 nucleotides read TGTGCCAGCAGTGAGCCGGGGTCCTACAATGAGCAGTTCTTC.

This clone was observed a handful of times. This chain joins TRBV28 and TRBJ2-7; D is possibly TRBD1 or TRBD2 (5 bases each). The CDR3 contains 11 residues. V was shortened by 6 bases and J by 2 bases, with 5 bases between the two germline ends. Germline CDR1 MDHEN, CDR2 SYDVKM. CDR3 bases: TGTGCCAGCAGGGGACCCTACGAGCAGTACTTC. This gives the protein CASRGPYEQYF.

V gene TRBV7-9 combines with J gene TRBJ1-1, with D perhaps TRBD1 (6 bases). This CDR3 spans 17 amino acids. The V and J ends lost 5 bases and 4 bases respectively, with 23 bases between them. Germline V gene lookup returns CDR1 SEHNR and CDR2 FQNEAQ (reference sequence). CDR3 bases: TGTGCCAGCAGCATCGCGGGGGCCGGGGCTGGCGGCACTGAAGCTTTCTTT. It codes for CASSIAGAGAGGTEAFF.

This chain connects TRBV28 to TRBJ1-1, with D perhaps TRBD1 (6 bases). CDR1 and CDR2 from the germline V gene are MDHEN and SYDVKM. V gave up 1 base and J gave up 10 bases, with 13 bases separating them. The length of the CDR3 is 13 residues. This CDR3 reads CASSLSRDTAAFF. The CDR3 DNA reads as TGTGCCAGCAGTTTATCCCGGGACACAGCAGCTTTCTTT.

The V gene is TRBV4-1, the J gene TRBJ2-7; 8 bases fit TRBD1. After removal of 1 base from V and 4 bases from J, the junction contained 9 bases not matched to a gene. CDR3 length: 16 residues. CDR1 and CDR2 from the germline V gene are MGHRA and YSYEKL. For the CDR3, the DNA is TGCGCCAGCAGCCAAGGGGGTGGCAGGGGGCTGTACGAGCAGTACTTC. Amino acid sequence: CASSQGGGRGLYEQYF.

This chain connects TRBV11-2 to TRBJ2-7, with TRBD2 identical over 9 bases. CDR1 and CDR2 from the germline V gene are SGHAT and FQNNGV. The CDR3 is 16 residues long. Unmatched junction bases numbered 7, after V lost 0 bases and J lost 4 bases. CDR3 coding DNA: TGTGCCAGCAGCTTAGATTGGTCTAGCGGGAAATACGAGCAGTACTTC. Translation: CASSLDWSSGKYEQYF.

The V gene is TRBV12-3 or TRBV12-4, the J gene TRBJ1-2, with 7 bases fitting TRBD1. V shed 7 bases and J 8 bases; nucleotides not matched to a gene: 10. The CDR3 is 13 amino acids. CDR3 in DNA: TGTGCCAGCACCTTACAGGGGTCCTGGGGCTACACCTTC. Translated: CASTLQGSWGYTF.

A single count supports this clone. V is TRBV19 and J is TRBJ2-7; D perhaps matches TRBD1 (6 bases). V lost 4 bases to trimming and J lost 0 bases, with 7 bases between them. Looked up from germline, CDR1 is LNHDA and CDR2 is SQIVND (reference sequence). The CDR3 sequence is 13 residues long. CDR3 coding DNA: TGTGCCAGTAGTAACAGGGACTCCTACGAGCAGTACTTC. It translates to CASSNRDSYEQYF.

This chain connects TRBV6-1 to TRBJ1-5, with D unresolved. CDR1 and CDR2 from the germline V gene are MNHNS and SASEGT. Trimming left V 0 bases short and J 7 bases short, with 7 bases between. The CDR3 contains 13 residues. The CDR3 DNA sequence: TGTGCCAGCAGTGAAGCCCCGGGGCAGCCCCAGCATTTT. Protein sequence: CASSEAPGQPQHF.

Only one count was recorded for this clone. This chain uses TRBV7-6 with TRBJ2-5; TRBD1 matches at 11 bases. J was trimmed by 4 bases and V by 6 bases; bases with no gene match: 7. Germline CDR1 SGHVS, CDR2 FNYEAQ. CDR3 length: 15 amino acids. CDR3 region: CASSFGQGAPETQYF. CDR3 sequence (DNA): TGTGCCAGCAGTTTTGGACAGGGGGCCCCAGAGACCCAGTACTTC.

This sequence joins TRBV4-2 and TRBJ2-7, with TRBD1 matching over 7 bases. J lost 5 bases, V lost 4 bases, and 11 bases had no gene match. The germline CDR1 and CDR2 sequences are LGHNA and YNFKEQ. This CDR3 region has 15 residues. Here the CDR3 DNA reads TGTGCCAGCAGCCCAGATCCTCTGACAGGGAACGAGCAGTACTTC. Protein sequence: CASSPDPLTGNEQYF.

The J gene is TRBJ2-1, the V gene TRBV10-3, with D tentatively TRBD2 (6 bases). Germline CDR1 and CDR2: ENHRY and SYGVKD. The germline V and J ends were trimmed by 8 bases and 5 bases, with 13 bases remaining between them. This CDR3 region has 13 residues. Here the CDR3 reads CAIGGTGNNEQFF. For the CDR3, the DNA is TGTGCCATCGGGGGGACTGGAAACAATGAGCAGTTCTTC.

J is TRBJ2-7 and V is TRBV28; a weak D match, TRBD1 (5 bases). The CDR3 has 13 amino acids. V dropped 2 bases and J dropped 8 bases, with 13 bases sitting between them. CDR1 is MDHEN and CDR2 is SYDVKM in the germline V gene. The CDR3 loop is CASSLGQGGKQYF. The CDR3, as DNA: TGTGCCAGCAGTTTAGGGCAGGGCGGTAAGCAGTACTTC.

Written as DNA, the CDR3 is TGTGCCAGCAGCACCGGGGCAACATATTCACCCCTCCACTTT. Amino acid sequence: CASSTGATYSPLHF. This rearrangement joins TRBV5-6 to TRBJ1-6; tentative D call: TRBD1 (5 bases). V was cut by 4 bases and J by 8 bases, with 13 bases left in between. The CDR3 covers 14 residues. In germline, CDR1 is SGHDT, CDR2 YYEEEE.

V gene TRBV5-1 combines with J gene TRBJ2-2, with D unclear. Per the germline V gene, CDR1 is SGHRS and CDR2 is YFSETQ. This CDR3 has 18 residues. Trimming shortened V by 0 bases and J by 4 bases, and 19 bases separated the two germline ends. The CDR3 loop is CASSLALRTLASTGELFF. The CDR3 nucleotides are TGCGCCAGCAGCTTGGCCTTAAGAACCCTGGCGAGCACCGGGGAGCTGTTTTTT.

The gene calls are TRBV2 and TRBJ2-7; a weak D match, TRBD1 (5 bases). V gave up 4 bases and J gave up 3 bases, with 13 bases separating them. The CDR3 runs to 14 residues. Germline CDR1 reads SNHLY; CDR2 reads FYNNEI. CDR3 sequence reads: CASSVSGPIYEQYF. CDR3 DNA sequence: TGTGCCAGCAGTGTATCAGGGCCGATCTACGAGCAGTACTTC.

V usage is TRBV7-2 and J usage is TRBJ2-3, with TRBD2 matching over 11 bases. In germline, CDR1 is SGHTA, CDR2 FQGNSA. The CDR3 length is 16 residues. Germline trimming cut 5 bases from V and 2 bases from J; bases unmatched to any gene: 6. CDR3 sequence reads: CASSQTSGGNTDTQYF. CDR3 DNA: TGTGCCAGCAGCCAAACTAGCGGGGGAAACACAGATACGCAGTATTTT. The full variable domain, in which reference TRBV7-2 and TRBJ2-3 provide the parts outside the CDR3, is GAGVSQSPSNKVTEKGKDVELRCDPISGHTALYWYRQSLGQGLEFLIYFQGNSAPDKSGLPSDRFSAERTGGSVSTLTIQRTQQEDSAVYLCASSQTSGGNTDTQYFGPGTRLTVL.

A single count supports this clone. V usage is TRBV9 and J usage is TRBJ1-1; D possibly corresponds to TRBD1 (6 bases). With 7 bases removed from V and 5 bases from J, the gap between germline ends came to 21 bases. This CDR3 has 15 residues. Germline CDR1 SGDLS, CDR2 YYNGEE. CDR3 sequence: CASGRGGAVWTEAFF. DNA for the CDR3: TGTGCCAGCGGACGGGGGGGCGCGGTGTGGACTGAAGCTTTCTTT.